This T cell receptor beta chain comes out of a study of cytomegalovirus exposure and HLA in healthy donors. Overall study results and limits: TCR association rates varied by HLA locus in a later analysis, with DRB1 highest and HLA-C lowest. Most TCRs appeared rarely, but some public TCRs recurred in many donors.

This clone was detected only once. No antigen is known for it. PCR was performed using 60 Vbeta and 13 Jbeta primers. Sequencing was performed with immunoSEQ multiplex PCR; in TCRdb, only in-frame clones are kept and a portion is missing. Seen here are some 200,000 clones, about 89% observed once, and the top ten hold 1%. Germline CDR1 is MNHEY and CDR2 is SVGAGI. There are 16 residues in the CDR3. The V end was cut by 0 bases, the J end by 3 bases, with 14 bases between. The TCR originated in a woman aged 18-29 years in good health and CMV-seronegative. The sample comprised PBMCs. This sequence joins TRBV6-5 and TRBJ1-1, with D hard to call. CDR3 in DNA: TGTGCCAGCAGTTACTCAAGACTGGATTTCGACACTGAAGCTTTCTTT. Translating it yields CASSYSRLDFDTEAFF.